Given below is one T cell receptor beta chain in context. Its antigen is not identified. The sample belongs to a study of OX40 agonist ivuxolimab in advanced cancers. Whole-study results and caveats: Determination of antigen specificity was not performed for the expanded peripheral T cells. Normalized T-cell clonal expansion was also low in a subset of nonresponders. CD8+ T cells (on average) carried more expanded clones than CD4+ T cells. People who partly responded at 0.1-3.0 mg/kg had some of the least clonal expansion seen.

Sequenced by immunoSEQ multiplex PCR; TCRdb stores in-frame clones only, minus some. The sample lists 75,000 to 95,000 clones, about 87% occurring once. This specimen consisted of CD4+ or CD8+ T cells sorted from blood, obtained in a trial of the OX40 agonist ivuxolimab. This sequence was found in an adult with an advanced solid tumor such as melanoma, head and neck, liver or kidney cancer.

CDR3 sequence: CASSFGFLFGGAQDTGELFF. CDR3 nucleotides: TGTGCCAGCAGTTTTGGTTTTCTGTTCGGGGGAGCGCAAGACACCGGGGAGCTGTTTTTT. The genes are TRBV28 and TRBJ2-2, with D possibly TRBD2 on 6 matching bases. In germline, CDR1 is MDHEN, CDR2 SYDVKM. V was clipped by 3 bases and J by 3 bases, with 26 bases between them. The CDR3 runs to 20 residues.